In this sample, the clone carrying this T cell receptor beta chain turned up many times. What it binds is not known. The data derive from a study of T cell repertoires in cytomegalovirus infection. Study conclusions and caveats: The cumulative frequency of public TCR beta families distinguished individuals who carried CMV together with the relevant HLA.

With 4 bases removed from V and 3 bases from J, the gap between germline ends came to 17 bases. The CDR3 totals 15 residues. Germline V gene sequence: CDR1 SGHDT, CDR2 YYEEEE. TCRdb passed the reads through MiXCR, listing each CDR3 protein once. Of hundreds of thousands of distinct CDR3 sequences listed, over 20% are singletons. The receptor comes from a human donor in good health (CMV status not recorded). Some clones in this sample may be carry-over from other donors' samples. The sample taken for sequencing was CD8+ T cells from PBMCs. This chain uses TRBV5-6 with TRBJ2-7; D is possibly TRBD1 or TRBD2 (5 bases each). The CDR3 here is CASSGEGPLYYEQYF. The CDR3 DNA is TGTGCCAGCAGCGGAGAGGGACCTCTTTACTACGAGCAGTACTTC.